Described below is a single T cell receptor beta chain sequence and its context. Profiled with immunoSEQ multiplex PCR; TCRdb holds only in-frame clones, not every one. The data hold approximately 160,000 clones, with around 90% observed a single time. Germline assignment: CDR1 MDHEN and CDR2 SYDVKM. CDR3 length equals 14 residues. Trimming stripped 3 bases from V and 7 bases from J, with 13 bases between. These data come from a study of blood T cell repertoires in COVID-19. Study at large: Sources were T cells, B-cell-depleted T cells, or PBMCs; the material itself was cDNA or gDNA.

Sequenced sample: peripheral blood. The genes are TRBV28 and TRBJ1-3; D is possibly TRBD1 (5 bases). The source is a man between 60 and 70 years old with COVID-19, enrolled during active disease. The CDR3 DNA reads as TGTGCCAGCAGTTTTCGGGGGGAGGGGAACACCATATATTTT. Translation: CASSFRGEGNTIYF.